This T cell receptor (beta chain) was sequenced during a study of T cells after posttransplantation cyclophosphamide. The CDR3 is 14 amino acids. V was trimmed by 5 bases and J by 10 bases, leaving 18 bases between them. Germline-derived CDR1 and CDR2 are SGHVS and FNYEAQ. Treatment was busulfan-fludarabine conditioning, a marrow graft, and cyclophosphamide on days +3 and +4. Concerning this clone: Antigen: not known.

Study outcomes and limitations: TRB overlap between skin or GI tissue T cells and blood was limited. Donor CD8+ memory clones often dominated recipient blood repertoires at later times. Recipient CMV seropositivity and CMV reactivation strongly tracked TRB clonality.

Assay: immunoSEQ multiplex PCR; the TCRdb copy retains only in-frame clones and omits some. There are around 40,000 clones in the sample; about nine tenths occur only once, and under 2.5% lies in the top ten. The receptor comes from a male patient aged 55-69 years who received an allogeneic stem cell transplant from a related donor and was CMV-positive. Among the T cells, some may be from the graft donor. This chain joins TRBV7-6 and TRBJ2-4; D is perhaps TRBD2 (6 bases). Sequenced here: PBMCs, sampled around 60 days after allogeneic stem cell transplant with posttransplant cyclophosphamide. CDR3 in amino acids: CASSPEGQAGIQYF. CDR3 in DNA: TGTGCCAGCAGCCCAGAGGGTCAGGCGGGGATTCAGTACTTC.